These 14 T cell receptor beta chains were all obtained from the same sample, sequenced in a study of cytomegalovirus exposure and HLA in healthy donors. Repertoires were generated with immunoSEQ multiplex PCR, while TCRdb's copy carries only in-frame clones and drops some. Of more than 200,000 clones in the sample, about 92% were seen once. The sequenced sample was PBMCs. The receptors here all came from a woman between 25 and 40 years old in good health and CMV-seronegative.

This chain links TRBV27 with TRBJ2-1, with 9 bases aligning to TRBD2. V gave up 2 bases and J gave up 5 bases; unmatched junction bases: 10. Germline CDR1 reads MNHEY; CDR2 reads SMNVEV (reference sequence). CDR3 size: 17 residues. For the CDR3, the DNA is TGTGCCAGCAGTTTAATTCTCCGCGGGAGGGCACACAATGAGCAGTTCTTC. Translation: CASSLILRGRAHNEQFF.

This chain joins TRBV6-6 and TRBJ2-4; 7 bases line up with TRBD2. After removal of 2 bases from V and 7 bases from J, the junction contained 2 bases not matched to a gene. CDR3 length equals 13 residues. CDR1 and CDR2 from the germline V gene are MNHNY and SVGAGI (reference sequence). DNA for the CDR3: TGTGCCAGCAGTTACCAGGGAGGGAACATTCAGTACTTC. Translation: CASSYQGGNIQYF.

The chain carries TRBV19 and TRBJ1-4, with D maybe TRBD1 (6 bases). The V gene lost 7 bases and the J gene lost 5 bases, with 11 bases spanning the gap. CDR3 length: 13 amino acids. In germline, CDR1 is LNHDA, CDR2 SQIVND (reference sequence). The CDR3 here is CASNQGWNEKLFF. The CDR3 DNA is TGTGCCAGTAACCAGGGGTGGAATGAAAAACTGTTTTTT.

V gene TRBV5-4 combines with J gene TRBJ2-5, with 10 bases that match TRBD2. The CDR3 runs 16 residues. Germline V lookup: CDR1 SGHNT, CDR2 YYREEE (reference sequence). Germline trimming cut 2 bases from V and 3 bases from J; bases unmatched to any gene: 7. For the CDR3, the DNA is TGTGCCAGCAGCTTTACACTAGCGGGATTTAAAGAGACCCAGTACTTC. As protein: CASSFTLAGFKETQYF.

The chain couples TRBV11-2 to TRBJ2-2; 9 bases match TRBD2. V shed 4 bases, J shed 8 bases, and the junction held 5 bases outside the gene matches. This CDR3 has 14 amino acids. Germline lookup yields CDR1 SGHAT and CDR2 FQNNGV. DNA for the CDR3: TGTGCCAGCAGCTCCGTAGCGGGAGCGGGGGAGCTGTTTTTT. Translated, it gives CASSSVAGAGELFF.

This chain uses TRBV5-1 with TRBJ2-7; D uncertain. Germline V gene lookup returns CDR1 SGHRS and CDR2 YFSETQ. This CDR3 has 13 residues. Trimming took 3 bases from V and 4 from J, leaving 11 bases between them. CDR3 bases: TGCGCCAGCAGCTCGTCCCCCGAATACGAGCAGTACTTC. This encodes CASSSSPEYEQYF. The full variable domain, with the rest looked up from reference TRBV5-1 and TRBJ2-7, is KAGVTQTPRYLIKTRGQQVTLSCSPISGHRSVSWYQQTPGQGLQFLFEYFSETQRNKGNFPGRFSGRQFSNSRSEMNVSTLELGDSALYLCASSSSPEYEQYFGPGTRLTVT.

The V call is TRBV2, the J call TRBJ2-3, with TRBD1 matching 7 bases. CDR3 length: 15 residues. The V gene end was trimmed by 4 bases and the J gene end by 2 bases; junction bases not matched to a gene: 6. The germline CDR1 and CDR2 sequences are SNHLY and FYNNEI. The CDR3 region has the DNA TGTGCCAGCAGTGTACAGGACAGGTCCACAGATACGCAGTATTTT. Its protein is CASSVQDRSTDTQYF.

CDR3 DNA sequence: TGTGCCAGCAGCCAAGAAGTCCTAGCCTACGAGCAGTACTTC. Amino acids: CASSQEVLAYEQYF. The genes are TRBV4-2 and TRBJ2-7; D is unclear. Germline loops: CDR1 LGHNA, CDR2 YNFKEQ. CDR3 length equals 14 residues. V was cut by 0 bases and J by 2 bases, with 8 bases left in between.

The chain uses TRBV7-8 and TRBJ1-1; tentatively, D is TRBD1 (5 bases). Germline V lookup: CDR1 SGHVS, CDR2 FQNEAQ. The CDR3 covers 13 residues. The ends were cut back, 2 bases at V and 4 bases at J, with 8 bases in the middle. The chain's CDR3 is CASSLHGATEAFF. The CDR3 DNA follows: TGTGCCAGCAGCTTACACGGGGCCACTGAAGCTTTCTTT.

CDR3: CASDPGGGGHEQFF. CDR3 coding DNA: TGTGCCAGCGACCCCGGGGGTGGAGGTCATGAGCAGTTCTTC. V gene TRBV5-4 combines with J gene TRBJ2-1, with D maybe TRBD2 (6 bases). This CDR3 has 14 amino acids. Germline V gene data show CDR1 as SGHNT and CDR2 as YYREEE (reference sequence). The ends were cut back, 7 bases at V and 8 bases at J, with 19 bases in the middle.

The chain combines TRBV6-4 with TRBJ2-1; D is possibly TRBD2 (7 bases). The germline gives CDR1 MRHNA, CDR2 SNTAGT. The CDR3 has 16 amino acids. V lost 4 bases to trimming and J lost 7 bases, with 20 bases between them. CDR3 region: CASSAGVRTSPNEQFF. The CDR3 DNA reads TGTGCCAGCAGTGCAGGGGTTCGGACTAGTCCAAATGAGCAGTTCTTC.

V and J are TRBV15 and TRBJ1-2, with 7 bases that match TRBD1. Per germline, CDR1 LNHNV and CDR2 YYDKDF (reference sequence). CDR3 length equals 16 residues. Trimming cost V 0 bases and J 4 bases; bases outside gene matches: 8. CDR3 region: CATSRDGRGGLYGYTF. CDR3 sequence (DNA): TGTGCCACCAGCAGAGATGGAAGAGGGGGCCTCTATGGCTACACCTTC.

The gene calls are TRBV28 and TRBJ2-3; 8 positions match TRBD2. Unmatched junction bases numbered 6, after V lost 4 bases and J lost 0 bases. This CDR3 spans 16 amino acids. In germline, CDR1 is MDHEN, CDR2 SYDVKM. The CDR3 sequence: CASSSIAGYSTDTQYF. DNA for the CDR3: TGTGCCAGCAGTTCGATAGCGGGGTATAGCACAGATACGCAGTATTTT. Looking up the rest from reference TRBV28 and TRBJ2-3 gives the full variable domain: DVKVTQSSRYLVKRTGEKVFLECVQDMDHENMFWYRQDPGLGLRLIYFSYDVKMKEKGDIPEGYSVSREKKERFSLILESASTNQTSMYLCASSSIAGYSTDTQYFGPGTRLTVL.

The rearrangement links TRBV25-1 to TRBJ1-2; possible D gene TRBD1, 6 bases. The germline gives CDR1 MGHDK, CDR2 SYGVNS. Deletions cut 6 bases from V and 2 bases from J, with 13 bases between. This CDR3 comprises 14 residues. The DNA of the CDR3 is TGTGCCAGCAGCCCCGGGACAAAGAACTATGGCTACACCTTC. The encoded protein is CASSPGTKNYGYTF.